This T cell receptor beta chain was profiled in a study of blood T cell repertoires in COVID-19. Study-wide background: The United States, Italy and Spain provided the acute and convalescent COVID-19 samples. The analysed material was cDNA or gDNA that came from T cells, B-cell-depleted T cells, or PBMCs.

Sequencing was performed with immunoSEQ multiplex PCR; in TCRdb, only in-frame clones are kept and a portion is missing. The data hold under 150,000 clones, with roughly four fifths observed a single time. Which cohort a participant joined came from the clinical history participants gave. For recovered donors of Cohort 3, there were two negative PCRs, clearance, or symptom resolution. The specimen was PBMCs or T cells enriched from blood (not recorded which). The source of this sequence is a man aged 25-45 years who had recovered from COVID-19.

The CDR3 DNA is TGTGCCAGCAGCGCTCTATTCCGGGACAACTCCTACGAGCAGTACTTC. It specifies CASSALFRDNSYEQYF. The chain combines TRBV7-2 with TRBJ2-7; perhaps TRBD1 as D (6 bases). The CDR3 has 16 residues. The V end lost 5 bases, the J end lost 0 bases, and 17 bases lay between the germline ends. Germline values: CDR1 SGHTA, CDR2 FQGNSA. Drawing the rest from reference TRBV7-2 and TRBJ2-7, the complete variable domain is GAGVSQSPSNKVTEKGKDVELRCDPISGHTALYWYRQSLGQGLEFLIYFQGNSAPDKSGLPSDRFSAERTGGSVSTLTIQRTQQEDSAVYLCASSALFRDNSYEQYFGPGTRLTVT.